This TCR beta chain was found in a study of a mutant IDH1 vaccine in newly diagnosed glioma. Across the whole study: Males made up about 60% and females about 38% of treated patients, whose mean age was roughly 40 years.

This table comes from immunoSEQ multiplex PCR, and its TCRdb copy is limited to in-frame clones, with some not included. The sample shows 85,000 to 100,000 clones, approximately 83% of them seen only once. The sample's time point: baseline, week 1 (first vaccination visit). Sample treatment: pre-vaccination baseline after standard-of-care therapy. The CDR3 covers 13 residues. The V gene's germline CDR1 is SEHNR and CDR2 FQNEAQ (reference sequence). Trimming removed 0 bases from V and 6 bases from J, with 6 bases in between. The source material was PBMCs, sampled from a glioma patient treated with radiotherapy, temozolomide or both. V usage is TRBV7-9 and J usage is TRBJ1-5, with D hard to call. This sequence originates from a woman aged 50 to 60 with glioma. CDR3 protein: CASSLATVQPQHF. For the CDR3, the DNA is TGTGCCAGCAGCTTAGCCACCGTTCAGCCCCAGCATTTT.